This T cell receptor (beta chain) was found in a study of T cells in Graves' hyperthyroidism and ophthalmopathy. Study-level information: Sampling of peripheral blood happened at initial diagnosis, prior to any treatment.

This CDR3 has 18 residues. Germline V CDR1 and CDR2: KGHDR, SFDVKD. J gave up 0 bases and V 4 bases, and 8 bases lay outside the gene matches. This clonotype was seen at least ten times. The CDR3 regions of TCR beta were amplified from RNA transcripts. Using the HTBI primer set, a first-round RT-PCR was run on the TCR CDR3. TCRdb reprocessed the multiplex PCR reads via MiXCR and lists one record per CDR3 protein. The data show roughly 800,000 distinct CDR3 sequences, 35% to 40% seen once. The sequenced sample consisted of blood. This clonotype originated in a young man with Graves' hyperthyroidism. This rearrangement joins TRBV24-1 to TRBJ2-6, with TRBD1 matching over 7 bases. CDR3 loop: CATSDRGQASSGANVLTF. DNA of the CDR3: TGTGCCACCAGTGACCGCGGACAGGCCAGCTCTGGGGCCAACGTCCTGACTTTC.